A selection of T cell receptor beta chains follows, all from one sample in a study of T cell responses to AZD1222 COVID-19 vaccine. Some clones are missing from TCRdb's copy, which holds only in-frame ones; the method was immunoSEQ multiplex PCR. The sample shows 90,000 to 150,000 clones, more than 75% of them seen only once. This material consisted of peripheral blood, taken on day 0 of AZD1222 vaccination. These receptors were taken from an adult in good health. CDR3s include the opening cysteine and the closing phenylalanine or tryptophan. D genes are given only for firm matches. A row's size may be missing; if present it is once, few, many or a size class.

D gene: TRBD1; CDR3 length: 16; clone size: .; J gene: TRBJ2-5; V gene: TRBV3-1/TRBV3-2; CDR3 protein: CASSLRKTGGGETQYF; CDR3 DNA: TGTGCCAGCAGCCTCCGAAAAACAGGGGGCGGAGAGACCCAGTACTTC
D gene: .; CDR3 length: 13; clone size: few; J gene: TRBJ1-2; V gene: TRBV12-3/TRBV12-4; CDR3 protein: CASSFGQRGGYTF; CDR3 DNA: TGTGCCAGCAGTTTCGGGCAGCGGGGCGGCTACACCTTC
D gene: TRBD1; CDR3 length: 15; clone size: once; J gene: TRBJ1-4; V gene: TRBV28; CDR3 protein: CASSSPGQGIGKLFF; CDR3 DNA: TGTGCCAGCAGTTCTCCGGGACAGGGGATAGGAAAACTGTTTTTT
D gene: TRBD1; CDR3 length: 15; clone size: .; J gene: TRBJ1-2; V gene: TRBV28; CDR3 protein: CASSLWDRLGDGYTF; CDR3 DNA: TGTGCCAGCAGTTTATGGGACAGGTTGGGTGATGGCTACACCTTC
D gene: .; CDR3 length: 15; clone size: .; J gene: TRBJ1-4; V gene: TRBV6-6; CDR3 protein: CASSSPGPGGEKLFF; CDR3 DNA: TGTGCCAGCAGTTCCCCCGGACCCGGAGGCGAAAAACTGTTTTTT
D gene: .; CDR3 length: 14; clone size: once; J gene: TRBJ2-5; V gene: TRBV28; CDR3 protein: CASSLAGNQETQYF; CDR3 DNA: TGTGCCAGCAGTTTAGCCGGGAACCAAGAGACCCAGTACTTC
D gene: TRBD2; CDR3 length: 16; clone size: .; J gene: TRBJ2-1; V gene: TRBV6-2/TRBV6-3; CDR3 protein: CASSRPSGRMHNEQFF; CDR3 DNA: TGTGCCAGCAGTCGTCCTAGCGGGAGGATGCACAATGAGCAGTTCTTC
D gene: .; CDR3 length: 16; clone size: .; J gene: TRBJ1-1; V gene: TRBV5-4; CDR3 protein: CASSLAAGVFNTEAFF; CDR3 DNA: TGTGCCAGCAGCTTGGCGGCAGGGGTTTTTAACACTGAAGCTTTCTTT
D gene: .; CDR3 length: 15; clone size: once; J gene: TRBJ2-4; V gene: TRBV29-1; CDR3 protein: CSVAPVAGNGNIQYF; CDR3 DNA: TGCAGCGTGGCCCCCGTGGCAGGGAACGGAAACATTCAGTACTTC
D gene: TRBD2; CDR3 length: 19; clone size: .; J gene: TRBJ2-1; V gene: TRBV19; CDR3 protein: CASSIVLGLAGGVHNEQFF; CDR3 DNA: TGTGCCAGTAGTATAGTTCTGGGGCTAGCGGGAGGAGTGCACAATGAGCAGTTCTTC
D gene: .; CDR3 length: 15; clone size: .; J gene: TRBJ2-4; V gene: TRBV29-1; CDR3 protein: CSVPGPSVAKNIQYF; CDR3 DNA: TGCAGCGTACCGGGTCCTAGCGTAGCCAAAAACATTCAGTACTTC
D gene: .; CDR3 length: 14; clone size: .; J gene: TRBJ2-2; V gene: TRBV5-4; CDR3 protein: CASSLTGGDGELFF; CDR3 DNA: TGTGCCAGCAGCTTAACAGGGGGGGACGGGGAGCTGTTTTTT
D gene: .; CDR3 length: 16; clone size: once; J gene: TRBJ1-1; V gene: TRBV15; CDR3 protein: CATSRDPGIMNTEAFF; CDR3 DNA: TGTGCCACCAGCAGAGATCCGGGGATAATGAACACTGAAGCTTTCTTT
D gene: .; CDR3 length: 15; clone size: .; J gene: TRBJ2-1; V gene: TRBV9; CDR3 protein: CASSEGGLFYNEQFF; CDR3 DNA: TGTGCCAGCAGCGAGGGCGGACTATTCTACAATGAGCAGTTCTTC
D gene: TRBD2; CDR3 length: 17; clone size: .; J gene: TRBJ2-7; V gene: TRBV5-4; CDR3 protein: CASSLGGLAGEQDEQYF; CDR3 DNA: TGTGCCAGCAGCTTGGGAGGACTAGCGGGAGAACAAGACGAGCAGTACTTC
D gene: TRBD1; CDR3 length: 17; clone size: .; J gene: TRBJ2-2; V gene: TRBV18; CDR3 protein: CASSPLPGQGNTGELFF; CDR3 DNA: TGTGCCAGCTCACCACTTCCGGGACAGGGGAACACCGGGGAGCTGTTTTTT
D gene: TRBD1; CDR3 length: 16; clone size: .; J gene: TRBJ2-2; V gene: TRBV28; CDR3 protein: CASSLPGTGVTGELFF; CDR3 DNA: TGTGCCAGCAGTTTACCCGGGACAGGGGTCACCGGGGAGCTGTTTTTT
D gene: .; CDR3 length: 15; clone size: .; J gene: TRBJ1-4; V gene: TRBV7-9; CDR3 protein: CASSSGGVANEKLFF; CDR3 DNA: TGTGCCAGCAGCTCCGGGGGGGTGGCTAATGAAAAACTGTTTTTT
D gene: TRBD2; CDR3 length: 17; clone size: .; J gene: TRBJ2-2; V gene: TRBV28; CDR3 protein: CASPLLGAGAHTGELFF; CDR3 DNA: TGTGCCAGCCCCCTGTTAGGGGCGGGAGCTCACACCGGGGAGCTGTTTTTT
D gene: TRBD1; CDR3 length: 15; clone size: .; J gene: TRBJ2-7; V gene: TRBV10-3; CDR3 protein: CAINSRDRGTYEQYF; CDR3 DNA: TGTGCCATCAATTCTCGGGACAGGGGCACCTACGAGCAGTACTTC
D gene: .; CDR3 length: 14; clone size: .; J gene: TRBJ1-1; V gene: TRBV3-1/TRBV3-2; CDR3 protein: CASSLLGSGGEAFF; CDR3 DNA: TGTGCCAGCAGCCTCCTAGGGTCCGGGGGAGAAGCTTTCTTT
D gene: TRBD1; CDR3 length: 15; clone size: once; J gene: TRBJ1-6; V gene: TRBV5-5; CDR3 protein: CASSSSGTGTSPLHF; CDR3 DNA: TGTGCCAGCAGCTCGTCCGGGACAGGGACTTCACCCCTCCACTTT
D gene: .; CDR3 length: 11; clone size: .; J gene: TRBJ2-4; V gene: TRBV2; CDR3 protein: CASSAENIQYF; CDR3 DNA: TGTGCCAGCAGTGCCGAAAACATTCAGTACTTC
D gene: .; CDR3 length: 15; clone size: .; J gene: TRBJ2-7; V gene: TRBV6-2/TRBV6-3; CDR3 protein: CASSSYGGPGYEQYF; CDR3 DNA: TGTGCCAGCAGTTCCTATGGGGGCCCTGGGTACGAGCAGTACTTC
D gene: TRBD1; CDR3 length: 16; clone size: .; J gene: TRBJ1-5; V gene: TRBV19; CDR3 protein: CASSSRTGSGDQPQHF; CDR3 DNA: TGTGCCAGTAGTTCTCGGACAGGCTCAGGGGATCAGCCCCAGCATTTT
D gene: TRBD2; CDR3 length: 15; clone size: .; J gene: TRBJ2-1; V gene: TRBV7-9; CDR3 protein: CASSPSGRDYNEQFF; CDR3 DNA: TGTGCCAGCAGCCCTAGCGGGAGGGATTACAATGAGCAGTTCTTC
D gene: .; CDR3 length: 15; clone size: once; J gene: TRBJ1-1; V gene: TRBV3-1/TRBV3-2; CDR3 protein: CASSLNLAISPEAFF; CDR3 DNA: TGTGCCAGCAGCCTCAATCTTGCCATTAGCCCTGAAGCTTTCTTT
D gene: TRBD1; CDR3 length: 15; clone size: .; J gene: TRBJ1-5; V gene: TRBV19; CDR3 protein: CASSPGQGGKQPQHF; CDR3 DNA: TGTGCCAGTAGTCCTGGACAGGGTGGCAAACAGCCCCAGCATTTT
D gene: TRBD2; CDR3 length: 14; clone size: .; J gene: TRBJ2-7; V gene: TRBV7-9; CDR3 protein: CASSPPGLAWEQYF; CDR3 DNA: TGTGCCAGCAGCCCCCCGGGACTAGCGTGGGAGCAGTACTTC
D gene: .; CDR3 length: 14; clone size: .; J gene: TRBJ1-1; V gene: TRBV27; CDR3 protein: CASSLQAINTEAFF; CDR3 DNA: TGTGCCAGCAGTCTACAGGCCATTAACACTGAAGCTTTCTTT
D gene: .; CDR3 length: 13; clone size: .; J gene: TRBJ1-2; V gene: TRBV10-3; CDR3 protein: CAISELANYGYTF; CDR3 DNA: TGTGCCATCAGTGAGCTAGCTAACTATGGCTACACCTTC
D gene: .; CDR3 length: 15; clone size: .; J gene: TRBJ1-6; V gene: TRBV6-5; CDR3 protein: CASRIDSPRGSPLHF; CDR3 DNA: TGTGCCAGCAGAATCGACAGTCCCAGGGGTTCACCCCTCCACTTT
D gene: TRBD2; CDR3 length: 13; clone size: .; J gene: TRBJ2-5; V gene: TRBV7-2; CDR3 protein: CASSRGVSETQYF; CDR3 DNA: TGTGCCAGCAGCCGGGGGGTGTCGGAGACCCAGTACTTC
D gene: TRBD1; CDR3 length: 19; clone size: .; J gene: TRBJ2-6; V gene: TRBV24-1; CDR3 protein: CATSDTGTEPFSGANVLTF; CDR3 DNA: TGTGCCACCAGTGATACCGGGACAGAACCTTTCTCTGGGGCCAACGTCCTGACTTTC
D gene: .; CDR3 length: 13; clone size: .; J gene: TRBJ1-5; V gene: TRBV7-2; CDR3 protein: CASSPDRNQPQHF; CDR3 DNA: TGTGCCAGCAGCCCGGACAGAAATCAGCCCCAGCATTTT
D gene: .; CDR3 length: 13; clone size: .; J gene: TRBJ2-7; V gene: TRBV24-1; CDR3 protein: CATSDPGSYEQYF; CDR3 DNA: TGTGCCACCAGTGACCCGGGGTCCTACGAGCAGTACTTC
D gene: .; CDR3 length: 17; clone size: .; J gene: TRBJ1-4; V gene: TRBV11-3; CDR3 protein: CASSLICEWGGNEKLFF; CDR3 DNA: TGTGCCAGCAGCTTGATTTGCGAGTGGGGGGGTAATGAAAAACTGTTTTTT
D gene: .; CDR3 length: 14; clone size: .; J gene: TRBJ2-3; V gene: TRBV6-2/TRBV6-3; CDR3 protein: CASSTGQTTDTQYF; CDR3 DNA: TGTGCCAGCAGCACCGGACAGACCACAGATACGCAGTATTTT
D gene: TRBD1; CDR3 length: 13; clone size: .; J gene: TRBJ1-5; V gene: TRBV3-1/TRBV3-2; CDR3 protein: CASSVTGLEPQHF; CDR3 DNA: TGTGCCAGCAGCGTGACAGGGTTGGAGCCCCAGCATTTT
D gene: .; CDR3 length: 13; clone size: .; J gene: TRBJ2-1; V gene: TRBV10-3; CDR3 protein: CAIGQGGDNEQFF; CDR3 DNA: TGTGCCATCGGGCAGGGGGGGGACAATGAGCAGTTCTTC
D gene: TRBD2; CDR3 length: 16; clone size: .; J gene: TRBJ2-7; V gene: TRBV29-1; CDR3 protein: CSVEDQASGRPYEQYF; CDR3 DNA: TGCAGCGTTGAAGATCAGGCCAGCGGGAGACCCTACGAGCAGTACTTC
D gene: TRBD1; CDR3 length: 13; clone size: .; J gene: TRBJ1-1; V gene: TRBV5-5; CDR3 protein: CASSLGGQREAFF; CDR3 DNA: TGTGCCAGCAGCTTAGGGGGCCAGCGTGAAGCTTTCTTT
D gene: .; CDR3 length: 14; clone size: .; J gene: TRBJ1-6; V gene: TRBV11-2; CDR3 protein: CASSSQPLGSPLHF; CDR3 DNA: TGTGCCAGCAGCTCACAGCCCCTGGGTTCACCCCTCCACTTT
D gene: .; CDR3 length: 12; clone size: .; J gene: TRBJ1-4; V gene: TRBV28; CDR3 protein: CASRLANEKLFF; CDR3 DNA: TGTGCCAGCAGGCTGGCTAATGAAAAACTGTTTTTT
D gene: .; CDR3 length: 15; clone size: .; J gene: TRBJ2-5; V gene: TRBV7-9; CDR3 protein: CASSLVVGWGETQYF; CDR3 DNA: TGTGCCAGCAGCTTAGTGGTGGGCTGGGGGGAGACCCAGTACTTC
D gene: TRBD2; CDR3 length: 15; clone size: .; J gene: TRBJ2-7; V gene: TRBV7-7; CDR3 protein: CASSASTSGSAEQYF; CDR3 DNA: TGTGCTAGCAGCGCGTCGACTAGCGGGAGTGCCGAGCAGTACTTC
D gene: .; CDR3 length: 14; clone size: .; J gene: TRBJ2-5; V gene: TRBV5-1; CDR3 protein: CASSPDGGGKTQYF; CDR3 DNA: TGCGCCAGCAGCCCAGACGGGGGCGGGAAGACCCAGTACTTC
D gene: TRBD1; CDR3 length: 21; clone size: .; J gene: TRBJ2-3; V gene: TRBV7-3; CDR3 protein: CASSTYRDSPPIHTYTDTQYF; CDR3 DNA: TGTGCCAGCAGCACTTACCGGGACAGTCCTCCCATTCATACTTACACAGATACGCAGTATTTT
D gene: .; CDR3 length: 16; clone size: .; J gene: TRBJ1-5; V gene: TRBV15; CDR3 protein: CATSGSGPQWGQPQHF; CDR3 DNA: TGTGCCACCAGCGGGAGCGGGCCCCAATGGGGTCAGCCCCAGCATTTT
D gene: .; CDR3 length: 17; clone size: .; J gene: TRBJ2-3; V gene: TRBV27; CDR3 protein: CASSSPTGQRYTDTQYF; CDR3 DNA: TGTGCCAGCAGTTCCCCGACCGGACAGAGATACACAGATACGCAGTATTTT
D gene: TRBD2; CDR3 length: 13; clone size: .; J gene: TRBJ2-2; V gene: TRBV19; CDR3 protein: CASSGLVTGELFF; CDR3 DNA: TGTGCCAGTAGTGGACTAGTTACCGGGGAGCTGTTTTTT
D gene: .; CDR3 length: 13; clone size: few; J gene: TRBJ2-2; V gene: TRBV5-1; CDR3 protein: CASSFDGSGELFF; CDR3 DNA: TGCGCCAGCAGCTTTGATGGTTCCGGGGAGCTGTTTTTT
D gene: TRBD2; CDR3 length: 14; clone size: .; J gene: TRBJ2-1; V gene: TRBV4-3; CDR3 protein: CASSQVGSGVEQFF; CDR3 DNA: TGCGCCAGCAGCCAAGTAGGTAGCGGGGTTGAGCAGTTCTTC